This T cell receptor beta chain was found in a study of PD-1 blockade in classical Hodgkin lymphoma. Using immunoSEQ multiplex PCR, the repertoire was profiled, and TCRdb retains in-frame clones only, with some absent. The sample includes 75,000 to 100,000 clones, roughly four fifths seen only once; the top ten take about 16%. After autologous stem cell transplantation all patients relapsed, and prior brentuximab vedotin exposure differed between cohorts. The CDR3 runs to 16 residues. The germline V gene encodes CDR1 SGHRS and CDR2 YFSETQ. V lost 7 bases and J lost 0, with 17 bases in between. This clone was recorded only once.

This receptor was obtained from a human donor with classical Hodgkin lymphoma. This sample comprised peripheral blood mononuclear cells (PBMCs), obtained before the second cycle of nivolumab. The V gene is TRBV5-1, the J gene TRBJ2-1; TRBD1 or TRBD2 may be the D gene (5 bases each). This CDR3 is CASGKGWGSSYNEQFF. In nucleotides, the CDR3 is TGCGCCAGCGGGAAGGGTTGGGGGAGCTCCTACAATGAGCAGTTCTTC.